This TCR beta chain was found in a study of technical replicates of blood from a handful of donors. This clone was recorded once. Only in-frame clones appear in the TCRdb table, and some are missing; sequencing was by immunoSEQ multiplex PCR. The repertoire holds about 81,000 clones, around 93% seen once, with roughly 0.26% in the top ten. V lost 4 bases to trimming and J lost 8 bases; unmatched junction nucleotides: 17. CDR3 length: 18 amino acids. Germline values: CDR1 SGHRS, CDR2 YFSETQ. The sample taken for sequencing was T cells isolated from PBMCs. The gene calls are TRBV5-1 and TRBJ2-1; 11 nucleotides align to TRBD2. This sequence was found in a human donor in good health. The CDR3 reads CASSVLTSGKINLYEQFF. CDR3 bases: TGCGCCAGCAGCGTACTGACTAGCGGGAAAATTAATTTATATGAGCAGTTCTTC.